Sequencing of this T cell receptor beta chain was carried out in a study of identical twins. TCRdb recomputed calls from the 5' RACE reads with MiXCR, one row per CDR3 protein. The profile shows roughly 1.6 million distinct CDR3 sequences, 25% to 35% of them singletons. Input material: cord blood. The TCR comes from a newborn girl in good health.

The DNA of the CDR3 is TGTGCCAGCAGCCCTCCGGAACAACAGAACACTGAAGCTTTCTTT. Translation gives CASSPPEQQNTEAFF. The V call is TRBV28, the J call TRBJ1-1; D is undetermined. V lost 6 bases and J lost 1, with 15 bases in between. The CDR3 covers 15 residues. CDR1 and CDR2 from the germline V gene are MDHEN and SYDVKM.